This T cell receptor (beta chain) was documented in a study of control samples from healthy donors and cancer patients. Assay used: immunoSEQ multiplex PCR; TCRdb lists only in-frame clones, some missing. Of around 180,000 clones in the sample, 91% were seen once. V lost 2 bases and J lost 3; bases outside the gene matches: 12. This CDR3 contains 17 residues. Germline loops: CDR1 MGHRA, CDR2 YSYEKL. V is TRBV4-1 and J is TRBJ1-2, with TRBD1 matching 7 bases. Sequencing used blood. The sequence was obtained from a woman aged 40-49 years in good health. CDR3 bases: TGCGCCAGCAGCCAAACCCCGACAGGGTGGGGAGACTATGGCTACACCTTC. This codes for CASSQTPTGWGDYGYTF.